This TCR beta chain derives from a study of cytomegalovirus exposure and HLA in healthy donors. CDR1 and CDR2 (germline): SGHDT, YYEEEE. This CDR3 contains 16 residues. V lost 0 bases, J lost 2 bases, and 2 bases stayed unmatched. Amplification used 60 Vbeta primers and 13 Jbeta primers. Sequencing was performed with immunoSEQ multiplex PCR; in TCRdb, only in-frame clones are kept and a portion is missing. The sample yields over 150,000 clones, 80% seen once. The sequence was obtained from a man aged 25-40 years in good health and CMV-seronegative. The specimen sequenced was PBMCs. The chain has TRBV5-6 and TRBJ2-5, with 12 bases aligning to TRBD2. This CDR3 reads CASSLELAGGQETQYF. In nucleotides, the CDR3 is TGTGCCAGCAGCTTGGAACTAGCGGGGGGTCAAGAGACCCAGTACTTC.